A single TCR beta chain is shown here with its context. Its antigen is as yet unknown. The library came from three nested PCR rounds adapted from ARM-PCR protocols. TCRdb re-analysed the multiplex PCR reads in MiXCR, keeping a single row per CDR3 protein. This sample has about 77,000 distinct CDR3 sequences, with 76% found just once. These data belong to a study of tumor and adjacent non-tumor tissue in lung cancer. About the study: The patients, 10 men and roughly 5 women, were roughly 30 to 80 with stage I to III disease. General study points: Compared with tumor, normal lung showed significantly lower TCR diversity.

No cell sorting was done before RNA was extracted from the tissue. Distant lung tissue was collected more than 3 cm away from the tumor edge. Between the trimmed V and J ends, which lost 1 base and 6 bases, there was a span of 12 bases. Germline values: CDR1 SQVTM, CDR2 ANQGSEA. The CDR3 spans 13 residues. The sequenced sample consisted of distant non-tumor lung tissue. This receptor was obtained from a man between 65 and 85 years old with non-small cell lung cancer. The chain joins TRBV29-1 to TRBJ1-2; D is uncertain. CDR3 in DNA: TGCAGCGTTGAAGGCGCCGGATTCAATGGCTACACCTTC. Protein product: CSVEGAGFNGYTF.